Listed below are T cell receptor beta chains from one sample, sequenced in a study of cytomegalovirus exposure and HLA in healthy donors. The repertoire was sequenced with immunoSEQ multiplex PCR; TCRdb's copy has only in-frame clones and lacks some. This sample has about 160,000 clones, with about four fifths found just once. Sequencing was carried out using PBMCs. Receptor source: a male donor in good health and CMV-seropositive. The CDR3 runs from the conserved cysteine through the conserved F or W.

v_call cdr3_aa
TRBV4-3 CASSQVPGQGGTEAFF
TRBV9 CASTNKDRVANEQFF
TRBV12-1 CASSFVGVSTDTQYF
TRBV9 CASSLTGNSYEQYF
TRBV6-5 CASSHSFNSPLHF
TRBV9 CASSVEGGSGQPQHF
TRBV30 CAWRRGFDNEQFF
TRBV18 CASSPLPAGDRINYEQYF
TRBV4-1 CASSQPTSEKYNEQFF
TRBV7-8 CASSLGGGVNTGELFF
TRBV30 CAWIIRGRDSSYEQYF
TRBV2 CASSQGLARETQYF
TRBV19 CASSPTTGGNSYNEQFF
TRBV19 CASSIDPAGTGNTIYF
TRBV7-8 CASSITSGTGYEQYF
TRBV18 CASSPQAGRADTQYF
TRBV6-5 CASRLTSGGAYEQFF
TRBV19 CASSTTGAYSNQPQHF
TRBV27 CASSSGRGASGNTEAFF
TRBV4-3 CASSQIRGTYTGELFF
TRBV7-2 CASSLAQVEQYF
TRBV7-9 CASSSGLIDYEQYF
TRBV9 CASSVGAGGTYEQYF
TRBV7-9 CASSSDRERNTIYF
TRBV7-2 CASSLQGSLGQPQHF
TRBV5-8 CASRSPGGPYEQYF
TRBV5-6 CASSFRAGVAGNQPQHF
TRBV18 CASSQDRYDRAFF
TRBV28 CASSPDRVQPQHF
TRBV6-5 CASSYQGASSYEQYF
TRBV9 CASNPGRGEQYF
TRBV7-9 CASRRDGADEKLFF
TRBV30 CAWSVRGHPQETQYF
TRBV27 CASARQGSHNSPLHF
TRBV11-2 CASSQNAPVLDYNEQFF
TRBV2 CASSGTNTGELFF
TRBV15 CATSRDAHINYGYTF
TRBV27 CASSFRDTRSYEQYF
TRBV18 CASSLGTVTYEQYF
TRBV5-1 CASSSHSGQYF
TRBV11-2 CASSFGQGRTEAFF
TRBV28 CASSLGGNNQPQHF
TRBV30 CAWSRGQMNEKLFF
TRBV2 CASRTSTGADQPQHF
TRBV27 CASTRIAGDFWTQYF
TRBV4-3 CASSQTGSGVYEQYF
TRBV4-3 CASSHEGPGGERAFF